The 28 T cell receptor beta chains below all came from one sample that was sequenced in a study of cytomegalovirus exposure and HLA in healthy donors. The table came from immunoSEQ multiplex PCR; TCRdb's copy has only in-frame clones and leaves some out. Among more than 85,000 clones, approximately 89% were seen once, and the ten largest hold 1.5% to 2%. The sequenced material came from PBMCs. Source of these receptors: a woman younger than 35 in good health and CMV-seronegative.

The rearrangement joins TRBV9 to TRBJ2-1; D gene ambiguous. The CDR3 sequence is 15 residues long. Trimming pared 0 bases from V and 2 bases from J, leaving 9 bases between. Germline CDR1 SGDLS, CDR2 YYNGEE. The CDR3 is CASSVDLPAYNEQFF. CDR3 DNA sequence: TGTGCCAGCAGCGTAGATTTGCCGGCCTACAATGAGCAGTTCTTC.

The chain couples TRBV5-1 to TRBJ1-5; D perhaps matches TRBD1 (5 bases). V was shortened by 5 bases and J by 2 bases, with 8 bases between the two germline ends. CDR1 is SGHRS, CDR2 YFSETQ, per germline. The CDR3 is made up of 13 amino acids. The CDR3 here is CASRQGGNQPQHF. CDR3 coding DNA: TGCGCCAGCAGGCAGGGTGGCAATCAGCCCCAGCATTTT.

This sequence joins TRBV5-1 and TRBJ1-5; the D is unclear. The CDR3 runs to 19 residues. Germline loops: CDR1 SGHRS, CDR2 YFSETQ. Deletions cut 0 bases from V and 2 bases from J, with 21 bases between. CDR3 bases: TGCGCCAGCAGCTTGGGTAGGACTTACCCTTCAACACGCAATCAGCCCCAGCATTTT. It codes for CASSLGRTYPSTRNQPQHF.

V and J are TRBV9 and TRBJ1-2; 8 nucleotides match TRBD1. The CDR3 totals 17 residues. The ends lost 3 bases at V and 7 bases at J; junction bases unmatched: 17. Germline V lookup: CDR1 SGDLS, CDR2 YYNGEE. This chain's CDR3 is CASSALAGGGFSSGYTF. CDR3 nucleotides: TGTGCCAGCAGCGCCCTAGCAGGGGGCGGATTCTCCTCTGGCTACACCTTC.

The CDR3 loop reads CASSPGGKTEAFF. In DNA form, the CDR3 reads TGTGCCAGCAGTCCAGGGGGAAAAACTGAAGCTTTCTTT. The chain employs TRBV7-9 and TRBJ1-1, with TRBD1 matching 7 bases. The CDR3 has 13 amino acids. CDR1 is SEHNR and CDR2 is FQNEAQ in the germline V gene (reference sequence). Losses at the gene ends were 6 bases for V and 5 bases for J; bases not matched to a gene: 6. The variable domain in full, with the rest retrieved from reference TRBV7-9 and TRBJ1-1, is DTGVSQNPRHKITKRGQNVTFRCDPISEHNRLYWYRQTLGQGPEFLTYFQNEAQLEKSRLLSDRFSAERPKGSFSTLEIQRTEQGDSAMYLCASSPGGKTEAFFGQGTRLTVV.

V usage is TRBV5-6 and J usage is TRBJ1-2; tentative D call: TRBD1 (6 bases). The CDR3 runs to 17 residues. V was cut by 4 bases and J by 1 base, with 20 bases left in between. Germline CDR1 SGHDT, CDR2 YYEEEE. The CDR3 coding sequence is TGTGCCAGCAGCGCGAGCCGGAGAGGACAGCTTAACTATGGCTACACCTTC. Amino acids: CASSASRRGQLNYGYTF.

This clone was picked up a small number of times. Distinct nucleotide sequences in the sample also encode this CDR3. In DNA, the CDR3 is TGTGCCAGCAGCCCTAGAGACGAGCAGTACTTC. It encodes CASSPRDEQYF. This chain connects TRBV6-6 to TRBJ2-7; D is undetermined. The CDR3 has 11 amino acids. V was cut by 6 bases and J by 5 bases, with 8 bases left in between. In germline, CDR1 is MNHNY, CDR2 SVGAGI (reference sequence).

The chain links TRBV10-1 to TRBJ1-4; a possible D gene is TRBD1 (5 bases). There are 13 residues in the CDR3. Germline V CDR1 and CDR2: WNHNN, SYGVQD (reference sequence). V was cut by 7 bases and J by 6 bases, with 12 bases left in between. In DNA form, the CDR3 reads TGCGCCAGCAATTCAGGGATGGATGAAAAACTGTTTTTT. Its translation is CASNSGMDEKLFF.

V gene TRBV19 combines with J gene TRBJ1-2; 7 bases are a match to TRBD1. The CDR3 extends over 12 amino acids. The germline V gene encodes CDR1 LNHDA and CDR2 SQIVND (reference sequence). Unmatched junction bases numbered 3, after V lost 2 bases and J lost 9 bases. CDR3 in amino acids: CASSIRRGSYTF. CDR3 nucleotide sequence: TGTGCCAGTAGTATACGCAGGGGGAGCTACACCTTC.

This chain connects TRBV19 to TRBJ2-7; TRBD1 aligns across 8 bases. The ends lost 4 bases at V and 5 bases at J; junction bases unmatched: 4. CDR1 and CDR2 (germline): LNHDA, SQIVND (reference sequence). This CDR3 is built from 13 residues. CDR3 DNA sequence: TGTGCCAGTAGTACCCAGGGGGCCGACGAGCAGTACTTC. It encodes CASSTQGADEQYF.

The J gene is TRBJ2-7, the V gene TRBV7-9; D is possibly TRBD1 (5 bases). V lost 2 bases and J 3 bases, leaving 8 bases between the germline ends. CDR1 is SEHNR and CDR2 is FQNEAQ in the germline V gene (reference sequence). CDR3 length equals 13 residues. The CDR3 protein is CASSLPTDYEQYF. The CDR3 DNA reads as TGTGCCAGCAGCTTACCGACAGACTACGAGCAGTACTTC.

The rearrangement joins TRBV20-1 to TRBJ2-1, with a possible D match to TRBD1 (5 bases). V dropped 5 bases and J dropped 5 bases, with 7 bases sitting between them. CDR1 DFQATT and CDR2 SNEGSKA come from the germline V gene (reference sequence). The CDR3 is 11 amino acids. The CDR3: CSAFRDNEQFF. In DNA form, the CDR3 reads TGCAGTGCTTTCAGGGACAATGAGCAGTTCTTC.

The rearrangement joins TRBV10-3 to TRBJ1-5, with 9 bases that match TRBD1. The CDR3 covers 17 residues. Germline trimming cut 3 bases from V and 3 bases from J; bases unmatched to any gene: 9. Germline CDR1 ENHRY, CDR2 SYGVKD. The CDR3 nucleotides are TGTGCCATCAGTGAAACAGGGGGCCGTTCTCCCAATCAGCCCCAGCATTTT. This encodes CAISETGGRSPNQPQHF.

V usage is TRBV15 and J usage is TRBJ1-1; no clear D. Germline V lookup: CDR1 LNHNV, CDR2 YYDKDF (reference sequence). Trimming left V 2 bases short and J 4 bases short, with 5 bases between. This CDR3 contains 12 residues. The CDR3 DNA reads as TGTGCCACCAGCAGACCCCGCACTGAAGCTTTCTTT. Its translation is CATSRPRTEAFF.

The CDR3 nucleotides read TGTGCCAGCAGCCAAGAAGGACAGGACCCTCAAGAGACCCAGTACTTC. Translation: CASSQEGQDPQETQYF. The gene calls are TRBV4-2 and TRBJ2-5; 7 bases line up with TRBD1. Unmatched junction bases numbered 6, after V lost 0 bases and J lost 2 bases. Per the germline V gene, CDR1 is LGHNA and CDR2 is YNFKEQ. The CDR3 has 16 residues.

DNA of the CDR3: TGTGCCAGCAGCTTATTGAGCACCGGGGAGCTGTTTTTT. Translating it yields CASSLLSTGELFF. V gene TRBV7-9 combines with J gene TRBJ2-2, with D hard to call. V was trimmed by 2 bases and J by 4 bases, leaving 5 bases between them. The V gene's germline CDR1 is SEHNR and CDR2 FQNEAQ (reference sequence). The CDR3 runs to 13 residues.

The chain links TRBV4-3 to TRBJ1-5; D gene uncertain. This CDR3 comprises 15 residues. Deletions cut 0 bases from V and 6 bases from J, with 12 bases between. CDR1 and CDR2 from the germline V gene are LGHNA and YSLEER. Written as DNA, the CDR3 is TGCGCCAGCAGCCAAGATAGAGGGAACGCTCAGCCCCAGCATTTT. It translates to CASSQDRGNAQPQHF.

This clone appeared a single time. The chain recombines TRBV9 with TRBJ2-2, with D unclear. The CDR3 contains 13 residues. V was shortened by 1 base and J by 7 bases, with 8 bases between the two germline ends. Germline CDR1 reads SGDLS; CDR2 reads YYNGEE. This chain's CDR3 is CASSVSGFGELFF. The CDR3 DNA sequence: TGTGCCAGCAGCGTATCGGGTTTCGGGGAGCTGTTTTTT. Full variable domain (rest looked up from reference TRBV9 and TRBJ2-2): DSGVTQTPKHLITATGQRVTLRCSPRSGDLSVYWYQQSLDQGLQFLIQYYNGEERAKGNILERFSAQQFPDLHSELNLSSLELGDSALYFCASSVSGFGELFFGEGSRLTVL.

CDR3 amino acids: CASSLGGQGINTEAFF. For the CDR3, the DNA is TGTGCCAGCAGCTTAGGGGGACAGGGTATTAACACTGAAGCTTTCTTT. V is TRBV7-2 and J is TRBJ1-1; 9 bases are a match to TRBD1. Germline V lookup: CDR1 SGHTA, CDR2 FQGNSA. CDR3 length: 16 amino acids. V dropped 1 base and J dropped 2; count of bases not matched to a gene: 5.

The CDR3 loop is CASSLSGVGKNIQYF. The CDR3 nucleotides read TGTGCCAGCAGTTTATCCGGGGTCGGCAAAAACATTCAGTACTTC. The chain has TRBV27 and TRBJ2-4; TRBD2 might be the D (5 bases). The CDR3 contains 15 residues. Germline V gives CDR1 MNHEY, CDR2 SMNVEV (reference sequence). V dropped 0 bases and J dropped 3 bases, with 9 bases sitting between them.

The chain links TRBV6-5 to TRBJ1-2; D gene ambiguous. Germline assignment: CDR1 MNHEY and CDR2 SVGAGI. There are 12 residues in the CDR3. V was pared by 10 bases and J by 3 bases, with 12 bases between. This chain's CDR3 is CATLSPYYGYTF. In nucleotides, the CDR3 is TGTGCCACCCTAAGTCCCTACTATGGCTACACCTTC.

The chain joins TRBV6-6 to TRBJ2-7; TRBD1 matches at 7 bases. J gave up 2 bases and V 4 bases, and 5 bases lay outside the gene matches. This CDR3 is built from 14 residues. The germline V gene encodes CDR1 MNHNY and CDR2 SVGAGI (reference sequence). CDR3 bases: TGTGCCAGCAGTTCCCGACAGGGTACCTACGAGCAGTACTTC. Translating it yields CASSSRQGTYEQYF.

The CDR3 DNA is TGTGCCAGCAGTTTAATAGCCGACCCCTACAATGAGCAGTTCTTC. Residues: CASSLIADPYNEQFF. This chain connects TRBV27 to TRBJ2-1; the D is unclear. The V end was cut by 2 bases, the J end by 2 bases, with 10 bases between. The CDR3 spans 15 residues. Germline assignment: CDR1 MNHEY and CDR2 SMNVEV (reference sequence).

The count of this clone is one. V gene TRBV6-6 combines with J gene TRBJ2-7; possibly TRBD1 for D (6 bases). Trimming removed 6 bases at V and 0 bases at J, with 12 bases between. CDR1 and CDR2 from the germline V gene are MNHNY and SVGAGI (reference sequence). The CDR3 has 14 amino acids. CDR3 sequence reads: CASSQTGLSYEQYF. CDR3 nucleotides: TGTGCCAGCAGCCAGACAGGTCTCTCCTACGAGCAGTACTTC.

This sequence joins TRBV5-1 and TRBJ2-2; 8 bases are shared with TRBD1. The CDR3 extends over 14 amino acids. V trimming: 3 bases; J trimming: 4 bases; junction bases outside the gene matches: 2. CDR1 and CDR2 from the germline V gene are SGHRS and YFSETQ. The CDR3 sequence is CASSSDRVTGELFF. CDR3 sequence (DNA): TGCGCCAGCAGCTCGGACAGGGTCACCGGGGAGCTGTTTTTT.

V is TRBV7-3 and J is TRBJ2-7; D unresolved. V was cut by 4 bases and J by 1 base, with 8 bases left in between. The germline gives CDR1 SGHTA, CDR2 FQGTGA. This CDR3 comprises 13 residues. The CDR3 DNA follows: TGTGCCAGCAGCTACGGAGCTTCCTACGAGCAGTACTTC. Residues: CASSYGASYEQYF.

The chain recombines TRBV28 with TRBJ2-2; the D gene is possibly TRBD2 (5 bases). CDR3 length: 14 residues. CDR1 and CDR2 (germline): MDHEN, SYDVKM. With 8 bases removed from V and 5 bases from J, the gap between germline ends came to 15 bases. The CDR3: CASQEIALTGELFF. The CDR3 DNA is TGTGCCAGCCAAGAAATAGCGCTAACCGGGGAGCTGTTTTTT.

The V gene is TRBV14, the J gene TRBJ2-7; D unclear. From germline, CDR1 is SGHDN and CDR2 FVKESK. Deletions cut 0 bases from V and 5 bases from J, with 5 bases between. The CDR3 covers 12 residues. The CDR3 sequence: CASSQDTDEQYF. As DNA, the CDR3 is TGTGCCAGCAGCCAAGATACAGACGAGCAGTACTTC. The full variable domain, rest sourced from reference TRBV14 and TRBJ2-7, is EAGVTQFPSHSVIEKGQTVTLRCDPISGHDNLYWYRRVMGKEIKFLLHFVKESKQDESGMPNNRFLAERTGGTYSTLKVQPAELEDSGVYFCASSQDTDEQYFGPGTRLTVT.